Below, 16 T cell receptor beta chains from the same sample are listed, as sequenced in a study of beta chain features in type 1 diabetes. Study-wide results and limits: TCRB CDR3s from Type 1 diabetes patients were moderately but significantly shorter in all four CD4+ subsets.

No antigen is known for these receptors. What was sequenced were expressed TCRB transcripts, since all of the isolated RNA had been reverse transcribed. The assay was immunoSEQ multiplex PCR, and TCRdb's table has in-frame clones only and misses some. The sample consists of 300,000 to 450,000 clones, around 10% of them appearing once. The sequenced material came from central memory CD4+ T cells from blood. The origin of the receptors is a man younger than 45 with type 1 diabetes.

This clone was seen a handful of times. The rearrangement uses TRBV2 and TRBJ2-6, with D unclear. The germline gives CDR1 SNHLY, CDR2 FYNNEI. Deletions cut 10 bases from V and 3 bases from J, with 22 bases between. CDR3 length equals 17 residues. The CDR3 reads CATTNSPRVGGANVLTF. The CDR3 nucleotides read TGTGCCACCACAAATTCGCCTCGGGTAGGTGGGGCCAACGTCCTGACTTTC.

In its sample, this clone was seen a few times. V gene TRBV9 combines with J gene TRBJ2-1, with 11 bases lining up with TRBD2. V trimming: 7 bases; J trimming: 1 base; junction bases outside the gene matches: 1. The CDR3 runs 14 residues. Per the germline V gene, CDR1 is SGDLS and CDR2 is YYNGEE. For the CDR3, the DNA is TGTGCCAGCGGGACTAGCGGTTCCTACAATGAGCAGTTCTTC. This encodes CASGTSGSYNEQFF. The whole variable domain, remainder taken from reference TRBV9 and TRBJ2-1, is DSGVTQTPKHLITATGQRVTLRCSPRSGDLSVYWYQQSLDQGLQFLIQYYNGEERAKGNILERFSAQQFPDLHSELNLSSLELGDSALYFCASGTSGSYNEQFFGPGTRLTVL.

This clone was seen a handful of times. Here the CDR3 DNA reads TGTGCCAGTAAGGGAGTCGGCACAGATACGCAGTATTTT. Its translation: CASKGVGTDTQYF. The chain carries TRBV19 and TRBJ2-3, with D maybe TRBD2 (5 bases). The CDR3 loop spans 13 amino acids. Germline CDR1 LNHDA, CDR2 SQIVND (reference sequence). The V end was cut by 7 bases, the J end by 1 base, with 9 bases between.

This clone was counted between two and nine times. V is TRBV7-2 and J is TRBJ1-2; D might be TRBD1 (6 bases). CDR1 is SGHTA and CDR2 is FQGNSA in the germline V gene. Trimming cost V 5 bases and J 4 bases, with 11 bases left between them. The CDR3 runs 13 residues. CDR3 sequence: CASSADRSYGYTF. CDR3 nucleotide sequence: TGTGCCAGCAGCGCGGACAGATCCTATGGCTACACCTTC.

The chain carries TRBV28 and TRBJ1-1; no clear D gene. CDR1 is MDHEN and CDR2 is SYDVKM in the germline V gene. The CDR3 is 12 amino acids. V was pared by 5 bases and J by 2 bases, with 6 bases between. CDR3 sequence: CASSVRNTEAFF. The CDR3 DNA reads TGTGCCAGCAGTGTCAGAAACACTGAAGCTTTCTTT.

V is TRBV25-1 and J is TRBJ1-2, with 12 bases lining up with TRBD1. From germline, CDR1 is MGHDK and CDR2 SYGVNS. This CDR3 spans 16 amino acids. Unmatched junction bases numbered 8, after V lost 7 bases and J lost 2 bases. CDR3 DNA: TGTGCCAGCAACCCGGGACAGGGGGCGACAAACTATGGCTACACCTTC. Protein: CASNPGQGATNYGYTF.

This clone was detected a few times. V and J are TRBV7-2 and TRBJ2-7, with 10 bases lining up with TRBD1. V lost 4 bases and J lost 1; bases outside the gene matches: 4. CDR1 is SGHTA, CDR2 FQGNSA, per germline. The CDR3 consists of 15 residues. This CDR3 reads CASSSGQGRSYEQYF. CDR3 nucleotides: TGTGCCAGCAGCTCGGGACAGGGGAGATCCTACGAGCAGTACTTC.

This clone was detected a few times. This chain links TRBV27 with TRBJ2-1, with D possibly TRBD1 on 5 matching bases. Per the germline V gene, CDR1 is MNHEY and CDR2 is SMNVEV (reference sequence). CDR3 length: 16 amino acids. Deletions cut 1 base from V and 4 bases from J, with 14 bases between. CDR3 amino acids: CASSLWGRGQYNEQFF. CDR3 in DNA: TGTGCCAGCAGTTTATGGGGAAGGGGTCAATACAATGAGCAGTTCTTC.

V and J are TRBV7-3 and TRBJ1-1, with 7 bases fitting TRBD1. The CDR3 is made up of 17 amino acids. CDR1 is SGHTA, CDR2 FQGTGA, per germline. J gave up 7 bases and V 0 bases, and 14 bases lay outside the gene matches. The CDR3 region is CASSLTIATGPGGEAFF. CDR3 DNA sequence: TGTGCCAGCAGCTTAACAATCGCCACAGGGCCAGGGGGTGAAGCTTTCTTT. The whole variable domain, remainder taken from reference TRBV7-3 and TRBJ1-1, is GAGVSQTPSNKVTEKGKYVELRCDPISGHTALYWYRQSLGQGPEFLIYFQGTGAADDSGLPNDRFFAVRPEGSVSTLKIQRTERGDSAVYLCASSLTIATGPGGEAFFGQGTRLTVV.

This clone was detected a few times. The chain has TRBV19 and TRBJ2-3; 7 positions agree with TRBD2. This CDR3 comprises 14 residues. Germline lookup yields CDR1 LNHDA and CDR2 SQIVND (reference sequence). After removal of 5 bases from V and 0 bases from J, the junction contained 2 bases not matched to a gene. CDR3 protein: CASSVSGSTDTQYF. The CDR3 DNA follows: TGTGCCAGTAGTGTTAGCGGGAGCACAGATACGCAGTATTTT.

This clone was seen more than once but under ten times. The genes are TRBV9 and TRBJ2-7; TRBD1 agrees at 7 bases. The CDR3 extends over 14 amino acids. The germline gives CDR1 SGDLS, CDR2 YYNGEE. The V gene end was trimmed by 3 bases and the J gene end by 2 bases; junction bases not matched to a gene: 5. The CDR3 spells CASSAGQATYEQYF. CDR3 bases: TGTGCCAGCAGCGCAGGACAGGCCACCTACGAGCAGTACTTC.

Only a few counts were recorded for this clone. The chain joins TRBV27 to TRBJ1-1, with TRBD1 as a possible D gene (5 bases). The CDR3 has 17 amino acids. Germline CDR1 MNHEY, CDR2 SMNVEV (reference sequence). V was trimmed by 4 bases and J by 0 bases, leaving 18 bases between them. The chain's CDR3 is CASSSSRDGFMNTEAFF. CDR3 DNA sequence: TGTGCCAGCAGTTCGTCCCGGGACGGCTTTATGAACACTGAAGCTTTCTTT.

This clone has a handful of counts. The chain employs TRBV7-3 and TRBJ1-5; the D is unclear. Trimming took off 2 bases at V and 5 bases at J, with 13 bases between the two ends. CDR1 and CDR2 from the germline V gene are SGHTA and FQGTGA. The CDR3 has 15 residues. CDR3 residues: CASSLARTQDQPQHF. In DNA, the CDR3 is TGTGCCAGCAGCTTAGCTCGGACCCAGGATCAGCCCCAGCATTTT.

In this sample, this clone turned up a few times. The rearrangement joins TRBV7-9 to TRBJ2-7; unclear D gene. Per the germline V gene, CDR1 is SEHNR and CDR2 is FQNEAQ (reference sequence). V lost 1 base to trimming and J lost 5 bases, with 9 bases between them. The CDR3 has 13 amino acids. CDR3 bases: TGTGCCAGCAGCTTAGTGCGACGAAACGAGCAGTACTTC. The encoded protein is CASSLVRRNEQYF.

The rearrangement joins TRBV29-1 to TRBJ1-2; D is uncertain. Germline values: CDR1 SQVTM, CDR2 ANQGSEA. The CDR3 is 12 residues long. Trimming stripped 0 bases from V and 4 bases from J, with 6 bases between. The CDR3 sequence: CSVEDVSYGYTF. CDR3 DNA: TGCAGCGTTGAAGATGTGAGCTATGGCTACACCTTC.

This rearrangement joins TRBV4-1 to TRBJ1-3; D unresolved. The germline CDR1 and CDR2 sequences are MGHRA and YSYEKL. The CDR3 is made up of 13 amino acids. Trimming stripped 2 bases from V and 6 bases from J, with 8 bases between. The CDR3, as DNA: TGCGCCAGCAGCCAACTTAGGTTAAACACCATATATTTT. Its translation: CASSQLRLNTIYF.